The rows below give T cell receptor beta chains drawn from one sample of a study of blood T cell repertoires in COVID-19. Measured with immunoSEQ multiplex PCR; TCRdb has only the in-frame clones, and not every one. Of more than 250,000 clones listed, approximately 86% are singletons. Source material: peripheral blood. These receptors were taken from a woman between 25 and 40 years old who had recovered from COVID-19. Each CDR3 is given with its conserved first and last residue. Fields, in order: D gene, J gene, clone size, V gene, CDR3 protein, CDR3 DNA. A D gene is named only where the DNA matches it firmly. Size is stated for part of the rows, as once, few or many counts, or as a class when the clone is expanded.

NA,TRBJ2-7,NA,TRBV29-1,CSVEETPYEQYF,TGCAGCGTTGAAGAGACACCATACGAGCAGTACTTC
NA,TRBJ2-2,few,TRBV7-6,CASSRLQGRDTGELFF,TGTGCCAGCAGCCGTCTTCAGGGTAGGGACACCGGGGAGCTGTTTTTT
NA,TRBJ1-1,NA,TRBV4-1,CASSQSPGGGTEAFF,TGCGCCAGCAGCCAGTCCCCAGGAGGAGGCACTGAAGCTTTCTTT
NA,TRBJ2-3,NA,TRBV28,CASRARVGTQYF,TGTGCCAGCAGAGCGCGGGTCGGTACGCAGTATTTT
TRBD1,TRBJ1-2,once,TRBV11-2,CASSLATRTGDYGYTF,TGTGCCAGCAGCTTAGCCACTCGGACAGGGGATTATGGCTACACCTTC
TRBD1,TRBJ1-4,NA,TRBV19,CASMDRGRGTNEKLFF,TGTGCCAGCATGGACAGGGGGCGCGGCACTAATGAAAAACTGTTTTTT
TRBD2,TRBJ2-7,NA,TRBV5-8,CASSLAGWSSGLDEQYF,TGTGCCAGCAGCTTGGCCGGGTGGTCTAGCGGGCTTGACGAGCAGTACTTC
NA,TRBJ2-7,NA,TRBV27,CASSLSNAGSYEQYF,TGTGCCAGCAGTTTATCGAATGCCGGGTCCTACGAGCAGTACTTC
TRBD1,TRBJ1-5,few,TRBV18,CASSPDRGGNQPQHF,TGTGCCAGCTCACCGGACAGGGGGGGCAATCAGCCCCAGCATTTT
NA,TRBJ1-6,NA,TRBV7-9,CASSLESVKNSPLHF,TGTGCCAGCAGCTTAGAGTCAGTAAAGAATTCACCCCTCCACTTT
TRBD1,TRBJ2-2,NA,TRBV3-1/TRBV3-2,CASSRDRGGRGELFF,TGTGCCAGCAGCCGCGACAGGGGCGGTCGCGGGGAGCTGTTTTTT
NA,TRBJ2-7,once,TRBV3-1/TRBV3-2,CASSQDGAVSSYEQYF,TGTGCCAGCAGCCAAGATGGGGCAGTGAGCTCCTACGAGCAGTACTTC
TRBD2,TRBJ2-5,NA,TRBV2,CATRIAGALGETQYF,TGTGCCACCAGAATCGCGGGAGCCCTGGGGGAGACCCAGTACTTC
NA,TRBJ1-1,once,TRBV7-9,CATGIQGVGTEAFF,TGTGCCACCGGCATACAGGGTGTGGGCACTGAAGCTTTCTTT
TRBD2,TRBJ2-1,NA,TRBV7-8,CASSPGGAGGGNEQFF,TGTGCCAGCAGCCCCGGAGGAGCGGGAGGAGGCAATGAGCAGTTCTTC
NA,TRBJ1-1,NA,TRBV6-6,CASTRQDLNTEAFF,TGTGCCAGCACCCGACAGGACTTGAACACTGAAGCTTTCTTT
TRBD1,TRBJ2-5,NA,TRBV25-1,CASSDRTGGTETQYF,TGTGCCAGCAGTGACAGGACAGGGGGGACGGAGACCCAGTACTTC
NA,TRBJ1-6,NA,TRBV3-1/TRBV3-2,CASSAGGDPYNSPLHF,TGTGCCAGCAGCGCGGGGGGGGACCCATATAATTCACCCCTCCACTTT
TRBD1,TRBJ2-7,NA,TRBV10-3,CAISGGTGEPYEQYF,TGTGCCATCAGTGGAGGGACAGGGGAACCCTACGAGCAGTACTTC
TRBD2,TRBJ2-7,NA,TRBV18,CASSPVAGGIYEQYF,TGTGCCAGCTCACCGGTAGCGGGGGGGATATACGAGCAGTACTTC
TRBD1,TRBJ1-1,NA,TRBV6-5,CASSYTGGVSEAFF,TGTGCCAGCAGTTACACAGGGGGCGTCTCTGAAGCTTTCTTT
NA,TRBJ2-7,once,TRBV20-1,CSAQSYEQYF,TGCAGTGCCCAATCCTACGAGCAGTACTTC
TRBD2,TRBJ2-7,NA,TRBV19,CASNSGSGEQYF,TGTGCCAGTAATAGCGGGAGCGGCGAGCAGTACTTC
NA,TRBJ2-3,NA,TRBV14,CASSHRGPYSDTQYF,TGTGCCAGCAGCCACAGGGGCCCTTATTCAGATACGCAGTATTTT
TRBD1,TRBJ2-7,NA,TRBV7-9,CASSSPGQGGYEQYF,TGTGCCAGCAGCTCCCCGGGACAGGGTGGATACGAGCAGTACTTC
TRBD1,TRBJ2-5,once,TRBV5-1,CASSSGQGAGETQYF,TGCGCCAGCAGCTCGGGACAGGGGGCAGGAGAGACCCAGTACTTC
TRBD1,TRBJ2-7,NA,TRBV7-2,CASSFEQGAYEQYF,TGTGCCAGCAGCTTTGAACAGGGGGCCTACGAGCAGTACTTC
NA,TRBJ2-2,NA,TRBV12-3/TRBV12-4,CASSLVLSGELFF,TGTGCCAGCAGTTTAGTGTTATCCGGGGAGCTGTTTTTT
TRBD2,TRBJ2-2,NA,TRBV28,CASNLAGGPVTGELFF,TGTGCCAGCAACTTAGCGGGAGGGCCCGTCACCGGGGAGCTGTTTTTT
NA,TRBJ1-5,NA,TRBV4-1,CASSQAPVGPQHF,TGCGCCAGCAGCCAAGCCCCCGTGGGCCCCCAGCATTTT
TRBD1,TRBJ1-2,NA,TRBV11-2,CASSPRDSRSYGYTF,TGTGCCAGCAGCCCCCGGGACAGTCGCAGCTATGGCTACACCTTC
NA,TRBJ2-5,once,TRBV18,CASSPGQAVYQETQYF,TGTGCCAGCTCACCAGGGCAGGCAGTGTACCAAGAGACCCAGTACTTC
TRBD1,TRBJ1-6,few,TRBV6-5,CASSYDRDGVSPLHF,TGTGCCAGCAGTTACGACAGGGACGGGGTTTCACCCCTCCACTTT
NA,TRBJ1-2,once,TRBV5-1,CASSPPDTYGYTF,TGCGCCAGCAGCCCTCCCGACACCTATGGCTACACCTTC
NA,TRBJ1-3,NA,TRBV9,CASSLQGRDTIYF,TGTGCCAGCAGCCTCCAAGGCCGGGACACCATATATTTT
TRBD2,TRBJ2-1,NA,TRBV6-5,CASSLAGVSYNEQFF,TGTGCCAGCAGCCTAGCGGGAGTATCCTACAATGAGCAGTTCTTC
TRBD1,TRBJ1-6,few,TRBV27,CASSYTGGLDNSPLHF,TGTGCCAGCAGTTATACAGGGGGCTTGGATAATTCACCCCTCCACTTT
TRBD1,TRBJ1-2,NA,TRBV13,CAAKRGGEGYGYTF,TGTGCCGCCAAGAGAGGGGGCGAAGGGTATGGCTACACCTTC
TRBD1,TRBJ2-3,NA,TRBV24-1,CATSEQGDTQYF,TGTGCCACCAGTGAACAGGGGGATACGCAGTATTTT
NA,TRBJ2-5,NA,TRBV27,CASSEETQYF,TGTGCCAGCTCCGAGGAGACCCAGTACTTC
TRBD1,TRBJ1-6,NA,TRBV19,CASSAGTGFTPLHF,TGTGCCAGTTCAGCCGGGACAGGTTTTACACCCCTCCACTTT
NA,TRBJ1-3,once,TRBV7-9,CASSPRQFSGNTIYF,TGTGCCAGCAGCCCCAGACAGTTCTCTGGAAACACCATATATTTT
NA,TRBJ1-5,NA,TRBV30,CAWCRAGDSNQPQHF,TGTGCCTGGTGCCGGGCGGGGGATAGCAATCAGCCCCAGCATTTT
NA,TRBJ2-7,NA,TRBV3-1/TRBV3-2,CASRHGAYEQYF,TGTGCCAGCAGGCACGGGGCCTACGAGCAGTACTTC
TRBD2,TRBJ2-5,NA,TRBV10-3,CAIRSGGAETQYF,TGTGCCATCAGGAGCGGGGGGGCAGAGACCCAGTACTTC
NA,TRBJ2-7,few,TRBV5-4,CASSSGLNLEQYF,TGTGCCAGCAGCTCAGGACTAAACCTCGAGCAGTACTTC